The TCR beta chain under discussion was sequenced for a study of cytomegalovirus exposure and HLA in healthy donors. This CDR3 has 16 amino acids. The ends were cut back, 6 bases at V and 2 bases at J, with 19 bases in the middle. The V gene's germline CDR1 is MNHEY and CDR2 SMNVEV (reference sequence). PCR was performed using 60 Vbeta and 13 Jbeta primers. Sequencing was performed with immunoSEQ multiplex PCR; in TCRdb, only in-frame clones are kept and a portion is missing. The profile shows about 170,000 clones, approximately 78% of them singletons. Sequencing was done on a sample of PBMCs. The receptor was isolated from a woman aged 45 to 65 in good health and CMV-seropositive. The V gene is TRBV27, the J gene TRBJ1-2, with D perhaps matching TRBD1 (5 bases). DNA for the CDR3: TGTGCCAGCAGGACTTTCGGGGGGGTCCGAAACTATGGCTACACCTTC. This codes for CASRTFGGVRNYGYTF.